The next 23 T cell receptor beta chains were all read from a single sample in a study of blood T cell repertoires in COVID-19. Some clones are missing from TCRdb's copy, which holds only in-frame ones; the method was immunoSEQ multiplex PCR. The sample comprises more than 65,000 clones, roughly 80% of which are singletons, and 8% to 10% rests with the top ten. The specimen was peripheral blood. The receptors stem from an elderly woman with acute or convalescent COVID-19.

By sample fraction, this clone is medium-sized (0.01 to 0.1%). The chain recombines TRBV5-4 with TRBJ1-2; TRBD1 is a possible D gene (6 bases). V was shortened by 4 bases and J by 11 bases, with 15 bases between the two germline ends. Germline CDR1 reads SGHNT; CDR2 reads YYREEE (reference sequence). This CDR3 contains 12 residues. As DNA, the CDR3 is TGTGCCAGCAGCAGAACAGGGTTCTGGTACACCTTC. It is translated as CASSRTGFWYTF.

The chain employs TRBV7-9 and TRBJ2-7, with D hard to call. Trimming removed 2 bases at V and 3 bases at J, with 20 bases between. The CDR3 is 17 amino acids. Germline assignment: CDR1 SEHNR and CDR2 FQNEAQ (reference sequence). The CDR3 DNA sequence: TGTGCCAGCAGCTTAAATAGAAGACTCTCGGATTTCTACGAGCAGTACTTC. It specifies CASSLNRRLSDFYEQYF.

The chain employs TRBV7-8 and TRBJ2-2; TRBD1 is a possible D gene (7 bases). The ends were cut back, 8 bases at V and 0 bases at J, with 22 bases in the middle. Germline assignment: CDR1 SGHVS and CDR2 FQNEAQ. The CDR3 covers 18 residues. The DNA of the CDR3 is TGTGCCAGCTCAAGGGGGCAGCGGGCCCCCGCGAACACCGGGGAGCTGTTTTTT. Protein product: CASSRGQRAPANTGELFF.

The J gene is TRBJ2-1, the V gene TRBV18, with 10 bases matching TRBD2. This CDR3 has 18 residues. Germline V CDR1 and CDR2: KGHSH, LQKENI. V gave up 3 bases and J gave up 0 bases; unmatched junction bases: 8. The CDR3: CASSPVAGGQSSYNEQFF. In nucleotides, the CDR3 is TGTGCCAGCTCACCTGTAGCGGGGGGACAAAGCTCCTACAATGAGCAGTTCTTC.

The CDR3 DNA is TGTGCCAGCTCACCTACAACAGGGTACTATGGCTACACCTTC. Its protein is CASSPTTGYYGYTF. J is TRBJ1-2 and V is TRBV18, with D perhaps TRBD1 (6 bases). The V gene's germline CDR1 is KGHSH and CDR2 LQKENI. The V and J ends lost 3 bases and 3 bases respectively, with 11 bases between them. The CDR3 totals 14 residues.

The chain recombines TRBV12-3 or TRBV12-4 with TRBJ1-6, with D possibly matching TRBD1 (5 bases). The CDR3 is 13 residues long. Deletions cut 3 bases from V and 7 bases from J, with 7 bases between. As DNA, the CDR3 is TGTGCCAGCAGTTTGCAGGGAAATTCACCCCTCCACTTT. Translated: CASSLQGNSPLHF.

The table lists this clone with a count of one. The CDR3 protein is CSVEDSAGGDHEQYF. CDR3 coding DNA: TGCAGCGTTGAAGATTCAGCGGGGGGGGATCACGAGCAGTACTTC. This chain links TRBV29-1 with TRBJ2-7, with 10 bases that match TRBD2. The CDR3 has 15 residues. Trimming at V came to 0 bases and at J to 5 bases, leaving 7 bases not matched to a gene. Germline loops: CDR1 SQVTM, CDR2 ANQGSEA.

The chain combines TRBV7-2 with TRBJ1-1; 8 bases fit TRBD1. Germline trimming cut 1 base from V and 1 base from J; bases unmatched to any gene: 5. This CDR3 is built from 16 residues. Germline-derived CDR1 and CDR2 are SGHTA and FQGNSA. DNA for the CDR3: TGTGCCAGCAGCTTAGGGCCGGGACAGGCGAACACTGAAGCTTTCTTT. Amino acid sequence: CASSLGPGQANTEAFF.

The chain links TRBV29-1 to TRBJ1-1; D is possibly TRBD1 (5 bases). Deletions cut 5 bases from V and 3 bases from J, with 13 bases between. The CDR3 runs to 13 residues. Germline lookup yields CDR1 SQVTM and CDR2 ANQGSEA. Here the CDR3 DNA reads TGCAGCGTTCTATGGGGGAGGGACACTGAAGCTTTCTTT. It yields the protein CSVLWGRDTEAFF. Looking up the rest from reference TRBV29-1 and TRBJ1-1 gives the full variable domain: SAVISQKPSRDICQRGTSLTIQCQVDSQVTMMFWYRQQPGQSLTLIATANQGSEATYESGFVIDKFPISRPNLTFSTLTVSNMSPEDSSIYLCSVLWGRDTEAFFGQGTRLTVV.

V and J are TRBV6-5 and TRBJ1-5; 8 positions match TRBD1. The germline gives CDR1 MNHEY, CDR2 SVGAGI. This CDR3 region has 15 residues. The ends lost 6 bases at V and 7 bases at J; junction bases unmatched: 11. The CDR3 bases are TGTGCCAGCAGCGTGGACAGGGAGTATGGACAGCCCCAGCATTTT. Translation gives CASSVDREYGQPQHF.

The table lists this clone with a count of one. The chain recombines TRBV10-2 with TRBJ2-1; 12 bases fit TRBD2. This CDR3 is 14 amino acids long. From germline, CDR1 is WSHSY and CDR2 SAAADI. J gave up 10 bases and V 6 bases, and 7 bases lay outside the gene matches. The CDR3 DNA reads as TGCGCCAGCAGACCTAGCGGGGGGGCCTACGAGCAGTTCTTC. Translating gives CASRPSGGAYEQFF.

The chain uses TRBV19 and TRBJ1-3, with unresolved D. Germline loops: CDR1 LNHDA, CDR2 SQIVND (reference sequence). V lost 3 bases, J lost 0 bases, and 9 bases lay in between. CDR3 size: 15 residues. The DNA for the CDR3 is TGTGCCAGTAGTATTGGGCCGCACTCTGGAAACACCATATATTTT. It encodes CASSIGPHSGNTIYF.

This clone was recorded a few times. The rearrangement joins TRBV27 to TRBJ2-2, with D possibly matching TRBD1 (5 bases). V was pared by 8 bases and J by 0 bases, with 13 bases between. This CDR3 contains 15 residues. The germline gives CDR1 MNHEY, CDR2 SMNVEV (reference sequence). CDR3 DNA: TGTGCCAGCCGGGCGTGGGGCGCGAACACCGGGGAGCTGTTTTTT. Its translation is CASRAWGANTGELFF.

The rearrangement uses TRBV10-3 and TRBJ2-6; no clear D gene. CDR1 ENHRY and CDR2 SYGVKD come from the germline V gene. Trimming took 3 bases from V and 0 from J, leaving 9 bases between them. The CDR3 is made up of 16 amino acids. CDR3 sequence (DNA): TGTGCCATCAGTGAAGCTCCTAGCTCTGGGGCCAACGTCCTGACTTTC. It specifies CAISEAPSSGANVLTF.

The chain has TRBV6-6 and TRBJ1-2; tentative D call: TRBD1 (5 bases). This CDR3 spans 14 amino acids. Germline assignment: CDR1 MNHNY and CDR2 SVGAGI (reference sequence). V was clipped by 3 bases and J by 2 bases, with 10 bases between them. The CDR3 DNA is TGTGCCAGCAGTTATCTGACAGACAACTATGGCTACACCTTC. As protein: CASSYLTDNYGYTF.

V gene TRBV6-5 combines with J gene TRBJ2-7, with 9 bases fitting TRBD1. The ends lost 6 bases at V and 3 bases at J; junction bases unmatched: 0. This CDR3 contains 12 residues. Germline V gene data show CDR1 as MNHEY and CDR2 as SVGAGI. This chain's CDR3 is CASRTGGYEQYF. As DNA, the CDR3 is TGTGCCAGCAGGACAGGGGGCTACGAGCAGTACTTC.

V and J are TRBV4-1 and TRBJ1-1; 9 bases map to TRBD1. This CDR3 spans 18 amino acids. After removal of 4 bases from V and 4 bases from J, the junction contained 16 bases not matched to a gene. Germline V gene lookup returns CDR1 MGHRA and CDR2 YSYEKL. DNA of the CDR3: TGCGCCAGCAGCCCACGAGCGACAGGGGGAATAGATGGCACTGAAGCTTTCTTT. Its protein product is CASSPRATGGIDGTEAFF.

The rearrangement joins TRBV19 to TRBJ1-5, with D possibly being TRBD1 (5 bases). This CDR3 spans 14 amino acids. The germline V gene has CDR1 LNHDA and CDR2 SQIVND (reference sequence). Trimming shortened V by 9 bases and J by 2 bases, and 14 bases separated the two germline ends. CDR3 sequence: CASLIGGGNQPQHF. The DNA for the CDR3 is TGTGCCAGCTTAATAGGAGGGGGCAATCAGCCCCAGCATTTT.

V is TRBV10-2 and J is TRBJ1-2; unclear D gene. V lost 6 bases and J 0 bases, leaving 26 bases between the germline ends. CDR3 length equals 19 residues. Germline V gives CDR1 WSHSY, CDR2 SAAADI. The CDR3 sequence is CASRSGITIPTITNYGYTF. Here the CDR3 DNA reads TGCGCCAGCAGGTCGGGGATTACCATCCCCACTATAACTAACTATGGCTACACCTTC.

The genes are TRBV29-1 and TRBJ2-5; 8 positions match TRBD2. V was pared by 6 bases and J by 3 bases, with 9 bases of the junction left unmatched. Germline values: CDR1 SQVTM, CDR2 ANQGSEA. There are 14 residues in the CDR3. The CDR3 loop reads CSVRRGGSEETQYF. CDR3 nucleotides: TGCAGCGTGCGCCGGGGGGGGTCAGAAGAGACCCAGTACTTC.

The rearrangement links TRBV2 to TRBJ1-1; D is possibly TRBD1 (6 bases). The V end was cut by 7 bases, the J end by 0 bases, with 21 bases between. Per germline, CDR1 SNHLY and CDR2 FYNNEI. The length of the CDR3 is 17 residues. The CDR3 loop is CASISLRWGPLNTEAFF. The CDR3 DNA reads TGTGCCAGCATTTCCCTCCGGTGGGGGCCTTTGAACACTGAAGCTTTCTTT.

Only one count was recorded for this clone. The rearrangement joins TRBV5-1 to TRBJ2-1; D may be TRBD1 (6 bases). The germline V and J ends were trimmed by 5 bases and 0 bases, with 15 bases remaining between them. Germline CDR1 SGHRS, CDR2 YFSETQ. The length of the CDR3 is 16 residues. The CDR3 DNA follows: TGCGCCAGCAGGCAATGGACAGTGAGCTCCTACAATGAGCAGTTCTTC. This sequence encodes CASRQWTVSSYNEQFF.

The DNA for the CDR3 is TGTGCCAGTTCGCGGTCCGATGCCAGCACTGAAGCTTTCTTT. Its translation: CASSRSDASTEAFF. This chain joins TRBV19 and TRBJ1-1, with D unresolved. V lost 8 bases to trimming and J lost 4 bases, with 17 bases between them. Germline CDR1 is LNHDA and CDR2 is SQIVND (reference sequence). There are 14 residues in the CDR3.